The text below deals with one T cell receptor (beta chain). The record originates from a study of cytomegalovirus exposure and HLA in healthy donors. Primers: 60 Vbeta forward and 13 Jbeta reverse. Original processing methods: Around 80 million unique TCR beta chains, roughly 11 million of them shared, were counted by a later analysis. TCRdb keeps only in-frame clones here, not all; method: immunoSEQ multiplex PCR. V and J calls plus clone size are reproduced from that table; the DNA served to infer D and trimming. The table has roughly 130,000 clones, about three quarters seen once. V lost 3 bases to trimming and J lost 0 bases, with 7 bases between them. The CDR3 loop spans 15 amino acids. The germline V gene encodes CDR1 SGHTS and CDR2 YDEGEE.

Specimen: PBMCs. V usage is TRBV5-8 and J usage is TRBJ2-6, with D uncertain. The TCR was taken from a man aged 35-49 years in good health and CMV-seropositive. CDR3 in DNA: TGTGCCAGCAGCTCCGAGATCTCTGGGGCCAACGTCCTGACTTTC. The encoded protein is CASSSEISGANVLTF.